The T cell receptor (beta chain) described here comes from a study of human T cells and chemical hapten exposure. Per the original data handling: A per-sample median of about 100,000 TCRs was observed, with counts ranging from about 20,000 to 750,000. TCRdb re-called the RACE reads through MiXCR, storing one row per CDR3 protein. TCRdb's processing, not the authors' own work, is the source of the V and J calls. The sample has 35,000 to 50,000 distinct CDR3 sequences; roughly 10% are singletons. The sample's time point: patch test 2, 6 weeks after DPC sensitization. The treatment here: therapeutic diphenylcyclopropenone sensitization with weekly scalp DPC. The study extracted total RNA from unfractionated whole blood. V lost 7 bases and J lost 6, with 13 bases in between. This CDR3 comprises 13 residues.

The source of this sequence is a woman younger than 45 with alopecia areata. Some clones in this sample may be carry-over from other donors' samples. This sample comprised whole blood, obtained in connection with sensitization to the hapten diphenylcyclopropenone (DPC). The J gene is TRBJ1-5, the V gene TRBV12-3 or TRBV12-4; D not certain. The CDR3 spells CASTQDISQPQHF. As DNA, the CDR3 is TGTGCCAGCACCCAGGATATTAGTCAGCCCCAGCATTTT.